These 20 T cell receptor beta chains originate from one sample sequenced in a study of T cells in Graves' hyperthyroidism and ophthalmopathy. Amplified TCR beta CDR3 regions derived from RNA transcripts. The TCR CDR3 first-round RT-PCR relied on the HTBI primer set. TCRdb ran MiXCR on the multiplex PCR reads and lists one entry per CDR3 protein. The table has 470,000 or so distinct CDR3 sequences, about a fifth seen once. Sample: blood. The receptors were sampled from a man aged 18 to 30 with Graves' hyperthyroidism.

V gene TRBV28 combines with J gene TRBJ1-2, with TRBD1 identical over 8 bases. The CDR3 has 15 amino acids. CDR1 is MDHEN, CDR2 SYDVKM, per germline. Unmatched junction bases numbered 14, after V lost 6 bases and J lost 8 bases. DNA of the CDR3: TGTGCCAGCAGCTCAAGGGACAGGATCATATGGGGCTACACCTTC. Translating it yields CASSSRDRIIWGYTF.

This clonotype was found a few times. The chain joins TRBV6-2 or TRBV6-3 to TRBJ1-6; D is possibly TRBD1 (6 bases). The CDR3 loop spans 18 amino acids. Between the trimmed V and J ends, which lost 6 bases and 3 bases, there was a span of 21 bases. The germline V gene encodes CDR1 MNHEY and CDR2 SVGEGT. The CDR3 region has the DNA TGTGCCAGCAGACGCGCCCCGGGACACCGGCTCTATAATTCACCCCTCCACTTT. Protein sequence: CASRRAPGHRLYNSPLHF.

This clonotype was detected ten times or more. V usage is TRBV11-2 and J usage is TRBJ2-7; D gene uncertain. Germline V CDR1 and CDR2: SGHAT, FQNNGV. The V end was cut by 2 bases, the J end by 3 bases, with 8 bases between. CDR3 length equals 13 residues. The CDR3 DNA is TGTGCCAGCAGCTTATTACAATACTACGAGCAGTACTTC. This gives the protein CASSLLQYYEQYF.

Regarding this clonotype: This may arise from a read error, as a much more abundant clone is one base away. This chain connects TRBV27 to TRBJ2-7; the D gene is possibly TRBD2 (6 bases). CDR1 is MNHEY and CDR2 is SMNVEV in the germline V gene (reference sequence). The CDR3 covers 15 residues. The V gene lost 5 bases and the J gene lost 2 bases, with 16 bases spanning the gap. The CDR3 sequence: CASSNRGFSAYEQYF. The CDR3 DNA sequence: TGTGCCAGCAGTAACCGGGGGTTCTCAGCCTACGAGCAGTACTTC.

This clonotype was counted many times. The chain employs TRBV28 and TRBJ2-6; TRBD1 or TRBD2 may be the D gene (5 bases each). This CDR3 comprises 16 residues. Trimming took off 0 bases at V and 0 bases at J, with 6 bases between the two ends. In germline, CDR1 is MDHEN, CDR2 SYDVKM. CDR3 region: CASSLWGVSGANVLTF. CDR3 DNA sequence: TGTGCCAGCAGTTTATGGGGGGTCTCTGGGGCCAACGTCCTGACTTTC.

This clonotype was recorded once. The chain recombines TRBV4-1 with TRBJ1-5; a weak D match, TRBD1 (6 bases). The CDR3 has 18 amino acids. The germline V and J ends were trimmed by 0 bases and 2 bases, with 17 bases remaining between them. The germline CDR1 and CDR2 sequences are MGHRA and YSYEKL. The CDR3 nucleotides are TGCGCCAGCAGCCAAGAGTGGTCAGGGGCAGCAGGCAATCAGCCCCAGCATTTT. Translating gives CASSQEWSGAAGNQPQHF.

This clonotype was seen at least ten times. The CDR3 DNA sequence: TGTGCCAGCAGCTTAAGTAGCGGGGGGCTGGAGACCCAGTACTTC. It yields the protein CASSLSSGGLETQYF. The chain uses TRBV7-2 and TRBJ2-5; TRBD2 aligns across 10 bases. The CDR3 is 15 amino acids. V shed 2 bases and J 5 bases; nucleotides not matched to a gene: 5. In germline, CDR1 is SGHTA, CDR2 FQGNSA.

V is TRBV20-1 and J is TRBJ2-7; the D is unclear. This CDR3 is 13 amino acids long. Germline V gives CDR1 DFQATT, CDR2 SNEGSKA (reference sequence). Trimming shortened V by 4 bases and J by 3 bases, and 13 bases separated the two germline ends. CDR3 protein: CSATPDNFYEQYF. The CDR3, as DNA: TGCAGTGCTACCCCGGATAACTTCTACGAGCAGTACTTC.

This chain joins TRBV28 and TRBJ1-3; D gene ambiguous. CDR1 and CDR2 from the germline V gene are MDHEN and SYDVKM. V shed 5 bases and J shed 0 bases, with 14 bases lying between them. CDR3 length equals 16 residues. The CDR3 bases are TGTGCCAGCAGTCCCGGTATTTTTGGCTCTGGAAACACCATATATTTT. Translated, it gives CASSPGIFGSGNTIYF.

The table lists this clonotype with many counts. The CDR3 DNA reads as TGTGCCAGCAGTTTCCGGCAGTTAGGGGGCTACACCTTC. It codes for CASSFRQLGGYTF. The chain carries TRBV12-3 or TRBV12-4 and TRBJ1-2, with unresolved D. Trimming took off 3 bases at V and 8 bases at J, with 13 bases between the two ends. This CDR3 spans 13 amino acids.

J is TRBJ2-2 and V is TRBV12-3 or TRBV12-4; TRBD2 matches at 11 bases. This CDR3 has 16 residues. V trimming: 6 bases; J trimming: 5 bases; junction bases outside the gene matches: 8. CDR3 region: CASSPSGRPGTGELFF. The DNA of the CDR3 is TGTGCCAGCAGCCCTAGCGGGAGGCCGGGGACCGGGGAGCTGTTTTTT.

This clonotype was detected only a few times. The chain couples TRBV2 to TRBJ2-5; perhaps D is TRBD1 or TRBD2 (5 bases each). Trimming took off 7 bases at V and 4 bases at J, with 13 bases between the two ends. The CDR3 contains 13 residues. Per germline, CDR1 SNHLY and CDR2 FYNNEI. The CDR3 here is CASTPRGRETQYF. Written as DNA, the CDR3 is TGTGCCAGCACACCCCGGGGACGAGAGACCCAGTACTTC.

V gene TRBV30 combines with J gene TRBJ1-2; D is uncertain. Germline CDR1 is GTSNPN and CDR2 is SVGIG (reference sequence). CDR3 length equals 13 residues. The V end was cut by 0 bases, the J end by 6 bases, with 11 bases between. CDR3 in DNA: TGTGCCTGGAGTGTGGGTAATTTTGATGGCTACACCTTC. Translated: CAWSVGNFDGYTF.

Note on this clonotype: This may be a read error: a much more frequent sequence differs by one nucleotide. The rearrangement uses TRBV19 and TRBJ1-2; 8 positions match TRBD1. This CDR3 is built from 14 residues. The germline gives CDR1 LNHDA, CDR2 SQIVND (reference sequence). The CDR3 here is CATEWTGNSYGDTF. The CDR3 nucleotides are TGTGCCACCGAGTGGACAGGGAATAGCTATGGCGACACCTTC.

This clonotype was observed at least ten times. The chain joins TRBV4-2 to TRBJ2-5; 9 positions agree with TRBD1. There are 15 residues in the CDR3. With V trimmed by 3 bases and J by 6 bases, 8 bases remained unmatched. The germline V gene encodes CDR1 LGHNA and CDR2 YNFKEQ. This CDR3 reads CASSHDRGGAKTQYF. CDR3 nucleotide sequence: TGTGCCAGCAGCCATGACAGGGGGGGGGCGAAGACCCAGTACTTC.

This clonotype was found a few times. This chain connects TRBV6-1 to TRBJ1-1; D gene unclear. The CDR3 sequence is 13 residues long. V lost 7 bases to trimming and J lost 6 bases, with 15 bases between them. Germline CDR1 reads MNHNS; CDR2 reads SASEGT. Written as DNA, the CDR3 is TGTGCCAGCACCTACCGGGCGGACGCTGAAGCTTTCTTT. Protein product: CASTYRADAEAFF.

The chain couples TRBV7-9 to TRBJ2-7; no definite D call. This CDR3 spans 15 amino acids. Germline V gives CDR1 SEHNR, CDR2 FQNEAQ (reference sequence). The V gene lost 2 bases and the J gene lost 6 bases, with 17 bases spanning the gap. For the CDR3, the DNA is TGTGCCAGCAGCTTATTCTGGGGTCAAGGAACCGAGCAGTACTTC. This sequence encodes CASSLFWGQGTEQYF.

This clonotype has more than one count but fewer than ten. V usage is TRBV6-5 and J usage is TRBJ1-1, with D possibly being TRBD1 (5 bases). Trimming shortened V by 4 bases and J by 11 bases, and 11 bases separated the two germline ends. The CDR3 length is 11 residues. Germline lookup yields CDR1 MNHEY and CDR2 SVGAGI. The CDR3 DNA reads as TGTGCCAGCAGTTCCCAGGGAGCGGCTTTCTTT. Protein: CASSSQGAAFF.

This clonotype appeared many times. The rearrangement joins TRBV12-3 or TRBV12-4 to TRBJ1-5; D call uncertain. V was pared by 5 bases and J by 3 bases, with 17 bases between. This CDR3 region has 16 residues. CDR3 nucleotides: TGTGCCAGCAGTCTAGGGCCACTTTTACTCAATCAGCCCCAGCATTTT. The encoded protein is CASSLGPLLLNQPQHF.

The sample holds many counts of this clonotype. V usage is TRBV6-1 and J usage is TRBJ1-5; 8 bases agree with TRBD1. The CDR3 runs to 13 residues. The V gene's germline CDR1 is MNHNS and CDR2 SASEGT. V shed 6 bases, J shed 7 bases, and the junction held 5 bases outside the gene matches. CDR3 coding DNA: TGTGCCAGCAGCGCCGACAGGGGCCAGCCCCAGCATTTT. Translation: CASSADRGQPQHF.